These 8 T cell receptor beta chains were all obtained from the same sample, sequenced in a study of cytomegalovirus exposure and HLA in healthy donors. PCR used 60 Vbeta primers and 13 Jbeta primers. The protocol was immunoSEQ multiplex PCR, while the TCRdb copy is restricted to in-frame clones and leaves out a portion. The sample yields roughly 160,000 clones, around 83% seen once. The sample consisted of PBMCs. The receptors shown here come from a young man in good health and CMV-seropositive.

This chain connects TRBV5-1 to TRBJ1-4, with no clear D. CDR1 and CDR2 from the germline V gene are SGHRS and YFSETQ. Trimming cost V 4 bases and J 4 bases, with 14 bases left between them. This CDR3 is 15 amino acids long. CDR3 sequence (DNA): TGCGCCAGCAGCCCCGGCCCCGCGGATAATGAAAAACTGTTTTTT. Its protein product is CASSPGPADNEKLFF.

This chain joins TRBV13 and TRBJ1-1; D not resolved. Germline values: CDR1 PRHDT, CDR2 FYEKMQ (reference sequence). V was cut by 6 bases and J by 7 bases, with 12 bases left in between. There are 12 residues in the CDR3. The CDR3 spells CASSLLGGEAFF. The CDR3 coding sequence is TGTGCCAGCAGTCTTCTCGGTGGTGAAGCTTTCTTT.

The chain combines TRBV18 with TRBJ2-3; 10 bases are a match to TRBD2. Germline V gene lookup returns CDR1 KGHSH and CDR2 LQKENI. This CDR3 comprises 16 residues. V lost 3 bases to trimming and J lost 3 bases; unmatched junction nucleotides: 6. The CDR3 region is CASSPGASGRTDTQYF. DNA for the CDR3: TGTGCCAGCTCACCGGGGGCTAGCGGGAGAACAGATACGCAGTATTTT.

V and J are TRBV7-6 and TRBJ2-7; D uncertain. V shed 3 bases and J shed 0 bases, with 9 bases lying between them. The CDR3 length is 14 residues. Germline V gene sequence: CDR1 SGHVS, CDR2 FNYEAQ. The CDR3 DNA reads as TGTGCCAGCAGCTTGGGCCCGGACTCCTACGAGCAGTACTTC. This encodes CASSLGPDSYEQYF.

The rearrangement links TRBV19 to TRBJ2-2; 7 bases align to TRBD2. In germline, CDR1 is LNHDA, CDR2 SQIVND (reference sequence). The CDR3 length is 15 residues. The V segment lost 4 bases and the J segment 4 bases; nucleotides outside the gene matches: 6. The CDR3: CASSTGGRGTGELFF. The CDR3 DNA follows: TGTGCCAGTAGTACGGGCGGGAGAGGCACCGGGGAGCTGTTTTTT.

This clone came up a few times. The CDR3 nucleotides read TGCGCCAGCAGCCAAGATTCGGGGGAGGGGATTCAGCCCCAGCATTTT. It specifies CASSQDSGEGIQPQHF. V gene TRBV4-3 combines with J gene TRBJ1-5; TRBD1 is a possible D gene (5 bases). The V gene's germline CDR1 is LGHNA and CDR2 YSLEER. The germline V and J ends were trimmed by 0 bases and 6 bases, with 15 bases remaining between them. This CDR3 has 16 residues.

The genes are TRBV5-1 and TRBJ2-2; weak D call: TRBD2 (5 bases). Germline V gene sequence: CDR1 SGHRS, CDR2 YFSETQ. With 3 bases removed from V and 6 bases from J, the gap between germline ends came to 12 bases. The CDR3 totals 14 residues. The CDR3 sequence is CASSSGLSAGELFF. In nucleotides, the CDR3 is TGCGCCAGCAGCTCGGGATTATCGGCCGGGGAGCTGTTTTTT.

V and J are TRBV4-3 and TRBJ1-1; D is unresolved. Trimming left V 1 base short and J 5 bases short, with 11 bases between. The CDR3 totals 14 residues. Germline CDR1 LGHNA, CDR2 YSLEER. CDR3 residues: CASSQAAEVTEAFF. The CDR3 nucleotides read TGCGCCAGCAGCCAAGCAGCCGAGGTGACTGAAGCTTTCTTT.